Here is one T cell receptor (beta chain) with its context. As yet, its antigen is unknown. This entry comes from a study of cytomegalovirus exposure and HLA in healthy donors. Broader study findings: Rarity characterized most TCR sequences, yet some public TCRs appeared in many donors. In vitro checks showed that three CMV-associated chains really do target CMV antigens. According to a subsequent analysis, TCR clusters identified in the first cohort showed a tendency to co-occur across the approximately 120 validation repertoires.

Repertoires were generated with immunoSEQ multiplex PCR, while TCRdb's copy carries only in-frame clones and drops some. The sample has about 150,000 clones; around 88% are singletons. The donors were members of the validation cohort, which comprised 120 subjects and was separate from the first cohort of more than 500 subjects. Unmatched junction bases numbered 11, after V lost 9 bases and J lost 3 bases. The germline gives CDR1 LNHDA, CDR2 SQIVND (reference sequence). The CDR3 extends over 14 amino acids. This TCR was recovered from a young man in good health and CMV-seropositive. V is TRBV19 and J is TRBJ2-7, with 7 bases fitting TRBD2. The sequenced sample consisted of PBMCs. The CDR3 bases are TGTGCCAGCTCGAGGGTAGCGGGTAGCTACGAGCAGTACTTC. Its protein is CASSRVAGSYEQYF.